This T cell receptor beta chain was retrieved from a study of blood T cell repertoires in COVID-19. Clones were read by immunoSEQ multiplex PCR, and TCRdb kept only the in-frame ones, dropping some. The sample has roughly 150,000 clones; 86% are singletons. The CDR3 totals 16 residues. J was trimmed by 0 bases and V by 9 bases; bases with no gene match: 7. The germline V gene has CDR1 SNHLY and CDR2 FYNNEI. Grouping used clinical history reported by participants in a survey and questionnaire. Donors in Cohort 3 counted as recovered after two negative PCRs, clearance, or symptom resolution. A single count supports this clone.

The sequenced sample consisted of PBMCs or T cells enriched from blood (not recorded which). The sequence was collected from a man over 45 who had recovered from COVID-19. The genes are TRBV2 and TRBJ2-2; 10 nucleotides match TRBD1. CDR3 nucleotides: TGTGCCAGATCGGGACAGGGGACAACGAACACCGGGGAGCTGTTTTTT. As protein: CARSGQGTTNTGELFF.